These 8 T cell receptor beta chains share one sample of origin, sequenced in a study of identical twins. TCRdb independently ran MiXCR on the 5' RACE reads; one entry per CDR3 protein. The table lists some 660,000 distinct CDR3 sequences, under 9% of them singletons. These data also formed part of another study, on yellow fever vaccine responses in identical twins.

Sequenced sample: PBMCs. These receptors were collected from a woman younger than 30 in good health.

This clonotype has just a few counts. The chain combines TRBV10-3 with TRBJ2-5; D ambiguous. This CDR3 is 12 amino acids long. Germline CDR1 is ENHRY and CDR2 is SYGVKD. V lost 5 bases, J lost 2 bases, and 6 bases lay in between. This CDR3 is CAISQEQETQYF. The CDR3 DNA reads as TGTGCCATCAGTCAGGAACAAGAGACCCAGTACTTC.

This clonotype was seen only a few times. The V gene is TRBV9, the J gene TRBJ2-1; a weak D match, TRBD2 (6 bases). V shed 4 bases and J shed 4 bases, with 15 bases lying between them. This CDR3 has 15 residues. Germline V CDR1 and CDR2: SGDLS, YYNGEE. In DNA form, the CDR3 reads TGTGCCAGCAGCATATCTAGCGTCTCTTACAATGAGCAGTTCTTC. Translated, it gives CASSISSVSYNEQFF.

This clonotype was seen ten or more times. V usage is TRBV27 and J usage is TRBJ2-5; 7 bases line up with TRBD2. V lost 4 bases to trimming and J lost 4 bases; unmatched junction nucleotides: 6. In germline, CDR1 is MNHEY, CDR2 SMNVEV (reference sequence). The CDR3 sequence is 14 residues long. In DNA form, the CDR3 reads TGTGCCAGCAGTTACGCGGGGGTTGTAGAGACCCAGTACTTC. Translated: CASSYAGVVETQYF.

This clonotype was detected only a few times. In nucleotides, the CDR3 is TGTGCCAGCAGCAAAAATGGACAGACCCAAGAGACCCAGTACTTC. Translation: CASSKNGQTQETQYF. This chain connects TRBV7-2 to TRBJ2-5; tentative D call: TRBD1 (6 bases). The V gene's germline CDR1 is SGHTA and CDR2 FQGNSA. V was cut by 5 bases and J by 1 base, with 14 bases left in between. The CDR3 sequence is 15 residues long.

The gene calls are TRBV20-1 and TRBJ2-5, with D possibly being TRBD2 (6 bases). This CDR3 region has 14 residues. Looked up from germline, CDR1 is DFQATT and CDR2 is SNEGSKA (reference sequence). V was pared by 0 bases and J by 6 bases, with 14 bases between. CDR3 bases: TGCAGTGCTAGAGATCCTGGTAGCGGCCAGACCCAGTACTTC. It encodes CSARDPGSGQTQYF.

This clonotype was counted ten times or more. The rearrangement joins TRBV29-1 to TRBJ2-3; the D is unclear. The CDR3 runs 14 residues. CDR1 is SQVTM and CDR2 is ANQGSEA in the germline V gene. Trimming pared 3 bases from V and 2 bases from J, leaving 12 bases between. This chain's CDR3 is CSVEGFPTTDTQYF. As DNA, the CDR3 is TGCAGCGTTGAGGGGTTCCCCACCACAGATACGCAGTATTTT.

This clonotype was detected a few times. The chain employs TRBV24-1 and TRBJ2-1; TRBD2 aligns across 10 bases. The CDR3 runs to 13 residues. Trimming cost V 9 bases and J 9 bases; bases outside gene matches: 7. Germline assignment: CDR1 KGHDR and CDR2 SFDVKD. CDR3 loop: CATRLAGDSEQFF. CDR3 bases: TGTGCCACCCGCCTAGCGGGAGATAGTGAGCAGTTCTTC.

This clonotype was counted many times. The chain joins TRBV12-3 or TRBV12-4 to TRBJ1-6, with 9 bases lining up with TRBD1. V was pared by 4 bases and J by 7 bases, with 20 bases of the junction left unmatched. This CDR3 contains 20 residues. In DNA form, the CDR3 reads TGTGCCAGCAGTTGGGTTCGGTGGGGACAGGGTGATTTGGGGAATTCACCCCTCCACTTT. Translation: CASSWVRWGQGDLGNSPLHF.